Given below is one T cell receptor beta chain in context. Its antigen is not known. These data originate in a study of blood T cells in healthy people across ages. A sample-barcoded 5' primer and a J-beta primer mix were used in a second PCR of roughly 7 to 11 cycles. A template-switch adaptor that had 12 random nucleotides put a tag on each cDNA molecule. TCRdb used MiXCR to reprocess the 5' RACE reads, holding one entry per CDR3 protein. The sample yields around 1,500,000 distinct CDR3 sequences, 28% seen once. General observations from the study: Diversity of TCR beta correlated strongly with naive T cell percentage. Underestimates were what the diversity estimates from one million T cells were considered to be.

Specimen: blood. The sequence came from a woman aged 30 to 39 in good health.

The CDR3 reads CASRQGRTYNSPLHF. As DNA, the CDR3 is TGTGCCAGCAGACAGGGTAGAACCTATAATTCACCCCTCCACTTT. The rearrangement joins TRBV12-3 or TRBV12-4 to TRBJ1-6; D may be TRBD1 (6 bases). V lost 6 bases and J lost 2, with 11 bases in between. The length of the CDR3 is 15 residues.